These 26 T cell receptor beta chains came from one sample sequenced in a study of cytotoxic CD8 clonotypes in ibrutinib-treated CLL. Libraries were prepared by immunoSEQ multiplex PCR; TCRdb keeps only in-frame clonotypes and omits some of them. The table shows about 200,000 clones, with about 72% occurring only once. The sequences come from PBMCs, collected after 24 months of ibrutinib treatment. These receptors all come from a human donor with chronic lymphocytic leukemia.

A few counts support this clone. This chain uses TRBV2 with TRBJ2-1, with D tentatively TRBD2 (5 bases). The V gene lost 7 bases and the J gene lost 7 bases, with 17 bases spanning the gap. Germline loops: CDR1 SNHLY, CDR2 FYNNEI. This CDR3 comprises 14 residues. CDR3 in DNA: TGTGCCAGCACTCCGGGCGGAGGTGTTAATGAGCAGTTCTTC. It specifies CASTPGGGVNEQFF.

This chain links TRBV20-1 with TRBJ2-1, with D perhaps TRBD1 or TRBD2 (6 bases each). The CDR3 contains 11 residues. Trimming took off 6 bases at V and 8 bases at J, with 11 bases between the two ends. The germline gives CDR1 DFQATT, CDR2 SNEGSKA (reference sequence). The chain's CDR3 is CSALRGDEQFF. As DNA, the CDR3 is TGCAGTGCCCTGAGGGGGGATGAGCAGTTCTTC.

This chain uses TRBV4-2 with TRBJ1-1; D ambiguous. The CDR3 covers 13 residues. Germline V lookup: CDR1 LGHNA, CDR2 YNFKEQ. Trimming took off 1 base at V and 3 bases at J, with 6 bases between the two ends. The DNA of the CDR3 is TGTGCCAGCAGCCAAGGGCCGGACACTGAAGCTTTCTTT. The encoded protein is CASSQGPDTEAFF.

This chain connects TRBV4-3 to TRBJ2-7; 10 bases align to TRBD1. CDR1 LGHNA and CDR2 YSLEER come from the germline V gene. The CDR3 has 15 amino acids. V lost 0 bases, J lost 4 bases, and 3 bases stayed unmatched. CDR3 loop: CASSQDGQGGYEQYF. CDR3 DNA: TGCGCCAGCAGCCAAGATGGACAGGGGGGATACGAGCAGTACTTC.

V gene TRBV28 combines with J gene TRBJ2-7; D might be TRBD1 (6 bases). The germline V and J ends were trimmed by 8 bases and 6 bases, with 20 bases remaining between them. The CDR3 loop spans 14 amino acids. CDR1 is MDHEN, CDR2 SYDVKM, per germline. The CDR3 here is CASPPSGEFGEQYF. CDR3 DNA sequence: TGTGCCAGCCCACCCTCAGGGGAGTTCGGCGAGCAGTACTTC.

The chain combines TRBV7-2 with TRBJ2-3; 8 nucleotides agree with TRBD1. CDR1 is SGHTA, CDR2 FQGNSA, per germline. V trimming: 7 bases; J trimming: 0 bases; junction bases outside the gene matches: 6. The CDR3 spans 15 residues. CDR3 sequence reads: CASTTGGASTDTQYF. The CDR3 coding sequence is TGTGCCAGCACCACAGGGGGAGCAAGCACAGATACGCAGTATTTT.

V is TRBV7-9 and J is TRBJ2-1, with TRBD2 identical over 8 bases. The trim removed 8 bases at V and 2 bases at J, leaving 14 bases unmatched. The germline V gene has CDR1 SEHNR and CDR2 FQNEAQ (reference sequence). The CDR3 totals 17 residues. CDR3 sequence: CASEGSGSPAAYNEQFF. DNA of the CDR3: TGTGCCAGCGAGGGAAGCGGGAGTCCTGCCGCCTACAATGAGCAGTTCTTC.

V is TRBV10-3 and J is TRBJ2-3, with 7 bases identical to TRBD2. Germline V gives CDR1 ENHRY, CDR2 SYGVKD. The CDR3 extends over 15 amino acids. V was pared by 0 bases and J by 6 bases, with 6 bases of the junction left unmatched. The CDR3 DNA reads as TGTGCCATCAGTGAGTCGGGGAGGGTAGGCGATACGCAGTATTTT. Its protein is CAISESGRVGDTQYF.

J is TRBJ2-7 and V is TRBV2; perhaps TRBD1 as D (5 bases). The germline V gene has CDR1 SNHLY and CDR2 FYNNEI. V was pared by 7 bases and J by 0 bases, with 10 bases between. This CDR3 is built from 13 residues. CDR3 coding DNA: TGTGCCAGCAACAAGGACATCTCCTACGAGCAGTACTTC. This encodes CASNKDISYEQYF.

V and J are TRBV6-5 and TRBJ2-7; D gene ambiguous. The CDR3 contains 15 residues. V was pared by 0 bases and J by 7 bases, with 16 bases between. Per germline, CDR1 MNHEY and CDR2 SVGAGI. The CDR3 DNA reads TGTGCCAGCAGTTACTCTAATCCCTCCTCAGGAGAGCAGTACTTC. Protein: CASSYSNPSSGEQYF.

The V call is TRBV10-1, the J call TRBJ2-1, with D tentatively TRBD2 (6 bases). The CDR3 consists of 16 residues. Trimming cost V 2 bases and J 3 bases, with 14 bases left between them. Germline V gene sequence: CDR1 WNHNN, CDR2 SYGVQD (reference sequence). CDR3 DNA: TGCGCCAGCAGTGAGGAAACCGGGACTCACTACAATGAGCAGTTCTTC. Translating it yields CASSEETGTHYNEQFF.

This chain joins TRBV6-1 and TRBJ2-7; 8 nucleotides match TRBD1. CDR1 is MNHNS and CDR2 is SASEGT in the germline V gene. This CDR3 contains 13 residues. V shed 7 bases and J 5 bases; nucleotides not matched to a gene: 7. This CDR3 is CASTRTGFNEQYF. The CDR3 DNA is TGTGCCAGCACTAGGACAGGGTTCAACGAGCAGTACTTC.

This clone was seen only a few times. The chain joins TRBV25-1 to TRBJ1-2; no definite D call. Germline V gene data show CDR1 as MGHDK and CDR2 as SYGVNS. The CDR3 extends over 13 amino acids. Between the trimmed V and J ends, which lost 2 bases and 8 bases, there was a span of 12 bases. In nucleotides, the CDR3 is TGTGCCAGCAGTGAAGTATCGGGAAAAGGCTACACCTTC. It is translated as CASSEVSGKGYTF.

The V and J genes are TRBV4-2 and TRBJ2-1; TRBD2 matches 14 bases. Germline V gene data show CDR1 as LGHNA and CDR2 as YNFKEQ. V was clipped by 3 bases and J by 10 bases; unmatched bases: 14. CDR3 length equals 18 residues. The CDR3 loop reads CASSQEGLAGGRSGEQFF. CDR3 DNA: TGTGCCAGCAGCCAGGAAGGACTAGCGGGAGGCAGGTCCGGGGAGCAGTTCTTC.

CDR3 amino acids: CASNAAANTGELFF. CDR3 DNA: TGTGCCAGTAACGCAGCCGCGAACACCGGGGAGCTGTTTTTT. This chain joins TRBV19 and TRBJ2-2; no reliable D call. Per the germline V gene, CDR1 is LNHDA and CDR2 is SQIVND (reference sequence). The CDR3 is made up of 14 amino acids. The V end lost 7 bases, the J end lost 0 bases, and 9 bases lay between the germline ends.

The chain uses TRBV27 and TRBJ2-7, with D uncertain. Germline lookup yields CDR1 MNHEY and CDR2 SMNVEV (reference sequence). CDR3 length equals 12 residues. The ends were cut back, 3 bases at V and 2 bases at J, with 5 bases in the middle. Here the CDR3 reads CASSFLTYEQYF. DNA of the CDR3: TGTGCCAGCAGTTTTCTAACCTACGAGCAGTACTTC.

This chain links TRBV11-2 with TRBJ2-2; D uncertain. The V and J ends lost 4 bases and 4 bases respectively, with 13 bases between them. The CDR3 loop spans 15 amino acids. Germline values: CDR1 SGHAT, CDR2 FQNNGV. CDR3 DNA: TGTGCCAGCAGCTCCCTGCACGTCCTCACCGGGGAGCTGTTTTTT. This sequence encodes CASSSLHVLTGELFF.

The chain has TRBV5-8 and TRBJ2-1; D is undetermined. V was trimmed by 5 bases and J by 0 bases, leaving 12 bases between them. From germline, CDR1 is SGHTS and CDR2 YDEGEE. CDR3 length: 15 amino acids. CDR3 in DNA: TGTGCCAGCAGGTCACAGCTCCTCTCCTACAATGAGCAGTTCTTC. It codes for CASRSQLLSYNEQFF.

The chain carries TRBV5-4 and TRBJ2-7; tentative D call: TRBD2 (5 bases). Trimming left V 4 bases short and J 0 bases short, with 17 bases between. Germline CDR1 is SGHNT and CDR2 is YYREEE (reference sequence). The CDR3 spans 16 residues. The CDR3 protein is CASSTWIALSSYEQYF. For the CDR3, the DNA is TGTGCCAGCAGCACATGGATAGCGCTGAGCTCCTACGAGCAGTACTTC.

The J gene is TRBJ2-7, the V gene TRBV6-5, with D uncertain. The germline V gene has CDR1 MNHEY and CDR2 SVGAGI. The V and J ends lost 4 bases and 6 bases respectively, with 22 bases between them. The CDR3 is made up of 16 amino acids. The CDR3 nucleotides are TGTGCCAGCAGTTTCACGCCCGGGCAAAGGTTTCTCGAGCAGTACTTC. Residues: CASSFTPGQRFLEQYF.

The chain is built from TRBV11-2 and TRBJ2-1, with TRBD1 matching over 10 bases. V trimming: 4 bases; J trimming: 9 bases; junction bases outside the gene matches: 9. The CDR3 contains 15 residues. In germline, CDR1 is SGHAT, CDR2 FQNNGV. Here the CDR3 reads CASSSYRDRGVEQFF. The CDR3 DNA reads as TGTGCCAGCAGCTCTTACCGGGACAGGGGTGTTGAGCAGTTCTTC.

The chain couples TRBV10-1 to TRBJ2-1; no firm D call. V lost 0 bases, J lost 3 bases, and 3 bases lay in between. This CDR3 has 13 amino acids. Germline V gene data show CDR1 as WNHNN and CDR2 as SYGVQD (reference sequence). The CDR3 DNA is TGCGCCAGCAGTGAGTCGATCTACAATGAGCAGTTCTTC. It yields the protein CASSESIYNEQFF.

The chain employs TRBV5-1 and TRBJ1-2; no firm D call. The V gene's germline CDR1 is SGHRS and CDR2 YFSETQ. V was shortened by 6 bases and J by 3 bases, with 9 bases between the two germline ends. CDR3 length equals 12 residues. CDR3 sequence: CASNGEDYGYTF. In DNA form, the CDR3 reads TGCGCCAGCAATGGGGAAGACTATGGCTACACCTTC. Based on the CDR3 plus reference TRBV5-1 and TRBJ1-2, the full variable domain is KAGVTQTPRYLIKTRGQQVTLSCSPISGHRSVSWYQQTPGQGLQFLFEYFSETQRNKGNFPGRFSGRQFSNSRSEMNVSTLELGDSALYLCASNGEDYGYTFGSGTRLTVV.

This chain links TRBV25-1 with TRBJ2-5; D remains unclear. The CDR3 length is 15 residues. The V gene lost 0 bases and the J gene lost 2 bases, with 10 bases spanning the gap. Germline loops: CDR1 MGHDK, CDR2 SYGVNS. The CDR3 sequence: CASSEYGFKQETQYF. The CDR3 DNA follows: TGTGCCAGCAGTGAATATGGATTCAAGCAAGAGACCCAGTACTTC.

This clone was seen a handful of times. This rearrangement joins TRBV4-1 to TRBJ1-2, with 7 bases lining up with TRBD1. Germline assignment: CDR1 MGHRA and CDR2 YSYEKL. The CDR3 is made up of 14 amino acids. Trimming took 6 bases from V and 4 from J; bases not matched to a gene: 8. For the CDR3, the DNA is TGCGCCAGCAGAGCGACAGGGTATGCCTATGGCTACACCTTC. It is translated as CASRATGYAYGYTF.

The chain couples TRBV27 to TRBJ2-3; D possibly corresponds to TRBD2 (6 bases). The CDR3 contains 16 residues. Germline CDR1 and CDR2: MNHEY and SMNVEV (reference sequence). Trimming took off 1 base at V and 2 bases at J, with 13 bases between the two ends. DNA for the CDR3: TGTGCCAGCAGTTTATTACGGGGGAGCCTCACAGATACGCAGTATTTT. Translating it yields CASSLLRGSLTDTQYF.